Below are 25 T cell receptor beta chains sequenced from a single sample in a study of OX40 agonist ivuxolimab in advanced cancers. Library generation was performed with the immunoSEQ multiplex PCR assay. Held by TCRdb, this immuneACCESS table contains in-frame sequences only and omits some clones. Under half of the omission traces to an unresolved V gene where checked; the cause of the rest is unknown. The sample table contains approximately 70,000 clones; only one count was recorded for approximately 78% of them. The ten largest clones capture approximately 0.38% of the sample. Sequencing used CD4+ or CD8+ T cells sorted from blood, obtained in a trial of the OX40 agonist ivuxolimab. These receptors were taken from an adult with an advanced solid tumor such as melanoma, head and neck, liver or kidney cancer.

This clone was found a few times. The CDR3 reads CASRDRVSTGELFF. CDR3 in DNA: TGCGCCAGCAGGGACAGGGTGTCCACCGGGGAGCTGTTTTTT. The rearrangement links TRBV5-1 to TRBJ2-2; 8 nucleotides line up with TRBD1. V shed 5 bases and J 4 bases; nucleotides not matched to a gene: 4. The CDR3 contains 14 residues. The germline gives CDR1 SGHRS, CDR2 YFSETQ.

The chain carries TRBV5-1 and TRBJ2-4, with D perhaps being TRBD1 or TRBD2 (5 bases each). The CDR3 covers 15 residues. Germline V lookup: CDR1 SGHRS, CDR2 YFSETQ. The V gene lost 0 bases and the J gene lost 8 bases, with 15 bases spanning the gap. As DNA, the CDR3 is TGCGCCAGCAGCTTGGACTTCGGGGCCTGGGACATTCAGTACTTC. It encodes CASSLDFGAWDIQYF. The complete variable domain, with remaining parts taken from reference TRBV5-1 and TRBJ2-4, reads KAGVTQTPRYLIKTRGQQVTLSCSPISGHRSVSWYQQTPGQGLQFLFEYFSETQRNKGNFPGRFSGRQFSNSRSEMNVSTLELGDSALYLCASSLDFGAWDIQYFGAGTRLSVL.

The chain couples TRBV27 to TRBJ2-1; 12 bases agree with TRBD2. V lost 2 bases and J lost 8; bases outside the gene matches: 4. The CDR3 has 15 amino acids. Germline assignment: CDR1 MNHEY and CDR2 SMNVEV (reference sequence). This CDR3 reads CASSLGLAGLDEQFF. The CDR3 bases are TGTGCCAGCAGTTTAGGACTAGCGGGGTTGGATGAGCAGTTCTTC.

The chain is built from TRBV7-2 and TRBJ2-1; TRBD2 aligns across 8 bases. CDR1 SGHTA and CDR2 FQGNSA come from the germline V gene. V shed 1 base and J 3 bases; nucleotides not matched to a gene: 2. The CDR3 is 15 amino acids. The CDR3 sequence: CASSLVAGNYNEQFF. The CDR3 DNA reads TGTGCCAGCAGCTTAGTAGCGGGAAACTACAATGAGCAGTTCTTC. Looking up the rest from reference TRBV7-2 and TRBJ2-1 gives the full variable domain: GAGVSQSPSNKVTEKGKDVELRCDPISGHTALYWYRQSLGQGLEFLIYFQGNSAPDKSGLPSDRFSAERTGGSVSTLTIQRTQQEDSAVYLCASSLVAGNYNEQFFGPGTRLTVL.

The genes are TRBV7-9 and TRBJ2-7; D call uncertain. CDR1 SEHNR and CDR2 FQNEAQ come from the germline V gene (reference sequence). This CDR3 is 14 amino acids long. Trimming took off 1 base at V and 0 bases at J, with 7 bases between the two ends. The CDR3 is CASSLGQASYEQYF. CDR3 coding DNA: TGTGCCAGCAGCTTAGGCCAGGCCTCCTACGAGCAGTACTTC.

The rearrangement joins TRBV27 to TRBJ1-6, with D unresolved. Germline loops: CDR1 MNHEY, CDR2 SMNVEV (reference sequence). There are 12 residues in the CDR3. Trimming pared 3 bases from V and 9 bases from J, leaving 6 bases between. CDR3 in amino acids: CASSFLGSPLHF. CDR3 nucleotides: TGTGCCAGCAGTTTTTTGGGTTCACCCCTCCACTTT.

The chain combines TRBV6-5 with TRBJ2-5, with D perhaps given as TRBD1 or TRBD2 (5 bases each). This CDR3 is 15 amino acids long. V lost 0 bases to trimming and J lost 5 bases, with 13 bases between them. The germline V gene encodes CDR1 MNHEY and CDR2 SVGAGI. The CDR3 sequence is CASSYSRGVKETQYF. CDR3 DNA: TGTGCCAGCAGTTACTCGCGAGGGGTGAAGGAGACCCAGTACTTC.

The genes are TRBV27 and TRBJ1-5, with D perhaps matching TRBD1 (5 bases). This CDR3 region has 14 residues. CDR1 and CDR2 from the germline V gene are MNHEY and SMNVEV (reference sequence). V was cut by 4 bases and J by 4 bases, with 11 bases left in between. CDR3 nucleotide sequence: TGTGCCAGCAGTTCCGGGGGAAGGAATCAGCCCCAGCATTTT. Residues: CASSSGGRNQPQHF.

V is TRBV7-2 and J is TRBJ1-1; the D gene is possibly TRBD1 (5 bases). This CDR3 is 14 amino acids long. Germline V gene lookup returns CDR1 SGHTA and CDR2 FQGNSA. V gave up 2 bases and J gave up 4 bases, with 11 bases separating them. In nucleotides, the CDR3 is TGTGCCAGCAGCTTAACCACGGGGGGCACTGAAGCTTTCTTT. It yields the protein CASSLTTGGTEAFF.

The V and J genes are TRBV11-2 and TRBJ2-7, with TRBD2 matching 11 bases. After removal of 3 bases from V and 0 bases from J, the junction contained 1 base not matched to a gene. The CDR3 sequence is 15 residues long. The germline V gene has CDR1 SGHAT and CDR2 FQNNGV. CDR3 region: CASSFTSGSSYEQYF. DNA of the CDR3: TGTGCCAGCAGCTTCACTAGCGGGAGCTCCTACGAGCAGTACTTC.

The J gene is TRBJ2-2, the V gene TRBV7-3, with 7 bases fitting TRBD2. Losses at the gene ends were 3 bases for V and 8 bases for J; bases not matched to a gene: 6. The CDR3 is 14 amino acids. Germline V gives CDR1 SGHTA, CDR2 FQGTGA. The CDR3 DNA sequence: TGTGCCAGCAGCTTTTCGACTAGCTCGGGGGAGCTGTTTTTT. Its protein product is CASSFSTSSGELFF.

J is TRBJ2-3 and V is TRBV7-9; 10 bases align to TRBD1. CDR1 SEHNR and CDR2 FQNEAQ come from the germline V gene (reference sequence). Trimming cost V 5 bases and J 5 bases; bases outside gene matches: 4. There are 14 residues in the CDR3. The CDR3 DNA reads as TGTGCCAGCAGCCAAGACAGGGGGCGAGATACGCAGTATTTT. It codes for CASSQDRGRDTQYF.

V gene TRBV28 combines with J gene TRBJ2-1; D may be TRBD2 (5 bases). Germline V lookup: CDR1 MDHEN, CDR2 SYDVKM. V lost 8 bases and J 4 bases, leaving 15 bases between the germline ends. CDR3 length: 14 amino acids. The CDR3 DNA sequence: TGTGCCAGCGAAGTGGGTAGAGGGTACAATGAGCAGTTCTTC. Amino acid sequence: CASEVGRGYNEQFF.

V gene TRBV28 combines with J gene TRBJ2-7; D is perhaps TRBD2 (6 bases). This CDR3 has 19 amino acids. Between the trimmed V and J ends, which lost 4 bases and 0 bases, there was a span of 25 bases. Germline CDR1 MDHEN, CDR2 SYDVKM. CDR3 in DNA: TGTGCCAGCAGTTGGTTCTTAGCGGAGGTCCGATTAAGCTCCTACGAGCAGTACGTC. Translating gives CASSWFLAEVRLSSYEQYV.

This clone was counted a few times. The gene calls are TRBV2 and TRBJ1-6; the D gene is possibly TRBD1 (6 bases). V shed 7 bases and J shed 10 bases, with 14 bases lying between them. The CDR3 has 13 residues. Germline loops: CDR1 SNHLY, CDR2 FYNNEI. CDR3: CASKGGLRSPLHF. The CDR3 nucleotides are TGTGCCAGCAAAGGGGGTCTTCGGTCACCCCTCCACTTT.

The chain employs TRBV10-3 and TRBJ1-5; TRBD1 is a possible D gene (6 bases). Between the trimmed V and J ends, which lost 4 bases and 5 bases, there was a span of 15 bases. Per the germline V gene, CDR1 is ENHRY and CDR2 is SYGVKD. The CDR3 runs to 15 residues. CDR3 DNA: TGTGCCATCAGTGTAGGAGGGGGGAAGGATCAGCCCCAGCATTTT. Amino acid sequence: CAISVGGGKDQPQHF.

The J gene is TRBJ1-2, the V gene TRBV5-4, with D uncertain. The CDR3 covers 14 residues. V lost 3 bases, J lost 6 bases, and 15 bases lay in between. CDR1 is SGHNT and CDR2 is YYREEE in the germline V gene (reference sequence). The CDR3 DNA sequence: TGTGCCAGCAGCTCCATCCGTGGTCAAAATGGCTACACCTTC. It codes for CASSSIRGQNGYTF.

This clone was seen only once. V usage is TRBV5-4 and J usage is TRBJ2-6; D is unclear. V dropped 4 bases and J dropped 0 bases, with 23 bases sitting between them. Germline CDR1 reads SGHNT; CDR2 reads YYREEE (reference sequence). This CDR3 has 20 amino acids. The CDR3 sequence is CASSTPTPTEFSSGANVLTF. In DNA form, the CDR3 reads TGTGCCAGCAGCACACCTACCCCGACGGAATTTTCCTCTGGGGCCAACGTCCTGACTTTC.

A single count supports this clone. The chain joins TRBV4-2 to TRBJ2-5; 9 bases align to TRBD2. Germline V gives CDR1 LGHNA, CDR2 YNFKEQ. This CDR3 comprises 15 residues. V trimming: 4 bases; J trimming: 5 bases; junction bases outside the gene matches: 8. CDR3 in amino acids: CASSLGRGGVETQYF. The CDR3 DNA is TGTGCCAGCAGCCTTGGGCGGGGGGGCGTGGAGACCCAGTACTTC.

This chain uses TRBV12-5 with TRBJ2-3; 10 bases fit TRBD2. Germline V lookup: CDR1 LGHNT, CDR2 FRNRAP. J lost 1 base, V lost 0 bases, and 10 bases had no gene match. This CDR3 is built from 19 residues. The CDR3 region is CASGLVPHSGGWGTDTQYF. CDR3 bases: TGTGCTAGTGGTTTGGTCCCCCATAGCGGGGGGTGGGGCACAGATACGCAGTATTTT.

The rearrangement links TRBV11-2 to TRBJ2-1, with 8 bases that match TRBD2. The V gene's germline CDR1 is SGHAT and CDR2 FQNNGV. The V segment lost 6 bases and the J segment 7 bases; nucleotides outside the gene matches: 14. The CDR3 totals 16 residues. This CDR3 reads CASRVLTGGRLNEQFF. As DNA, the CDR3 is TGTGCCAGCAGGGTTCTAACGGGGGGGCGTTTAAATGAGCAGTTCTTC. The entire variable domain, with the rest obtained from reference TRBV11-2 and TRBJ2-1, is as follows: EAGVAQSPRYKIIEKRQSVAFWCNPISGHATLYWYQQILGQGPKLLIQFQNNGVVDDSQLPKDRFSAERLKGVDSTLKIQPAKLEDSAVYLCASRVLTGGRLNEQFFGPGTRLTVL.

This clone was detected only a few times. This sequence joins TRBV28 and TRBJ1-5, with D possibly matching TRBD1 (6 bases). V was trimmed by 3 bases and J by 0 bases, leaving 9 bases between them. CDR3 length: 15 residues. Germline CDR1 MDHEN, CDR2 SYDVKM. The CDR3 sequence: CASSLTGFSNQPQHF. CDR3 coding DNA: TGTGCCAGCAGTTTGACAGGATTTAGCAATCAGCCCCAGCATTTT.

The gene calls are TRBV29-1 and TRBJ1-1; 9 bases match TRBD1. Germline-derived CDR1 and CDR2 are SQVTM and ANQGSEA. The CDR3 has 13 amino acids. Losses at the gene ends were 5 bases for V and 5 bases for J; bases not matched to a gene: 6. The CDR3 DNA sequence: TGCAGCGTTTCAACAGGGGGCTGGACTGAAGCTTTCTTT. This sequence encodes CSVSTGGWTEAFF.

V is TRBV5-6 and J is TRBJ1-2; tentatively, D is TRBD1 (5 bases). V lost 0 bases, J lost 3 bases, and 12 bases lay in between. This CDR3 contains 15 residues. CDR1 SGHDT and CDR2 YYEEEE come from the germline V gene. The CDR3 region is CASSLVGREDYGYTF. CDR3 nucleotides: TGTGCCAGCAGCTTGGTGGGCAGGGAGGACTATGGCTACACCTTC.

This clone was seen a handful of times. CDR3 loop: CASRQGGVNEQYF. The CDR3 DNA follows: TGTGCCAGCCGTCAGGGGGGGGTTAACGAGCAGTACTTC. This sequence joins TRBV27 and TRBJ2-7; either TRBD1 or TRBD2 may fit D (7 bases each). The V gene lost 8 bases and the J gene lost 5 bases, with 16 bases spanning the gap. Germline lookup yields CDR1 MNHEY and CDR2 SMNVEV (reference sequence). The CDR3 covers 13 residues.